A single sample is the source of the 32 T cell receptor beta chains below, sequenced in a study of blood T cell repertoires in COVID-19. The assay was immunoSEQ multiplex PCR, and TCRdb's table has in-frame clones only and misses some. The data hold about 50,000 clones, with 70% to 80% observed a single time. The sequenced sample consisted of peripheral blood. The receptors here all came from a man between 65 and 85 years old with acute or convalescent COVID-19.

This sequence joins TRBV3-1 (or the pseudogene TRBV3-2) and TRBJ2-7, with 7 bases aligning to TRBD1. CDR1 LGHDT and CDR2 YNNKEL come from the germline V gene (reference sequence). This CDR3 contains 13 residues. V lost 4 bases, J lost 3 bases, and 3 bases stayed unmatched. CDR3 sequence (DNA): TGTGCCAGCAGCCCGGGACAGAACTACGAGCAGTACTTC. It translates to CASSPGQNYEQYF.

The chain joins TRBV5-4 to TRBJ2-3, with TRBD2 matching over 7 bases. This CDR3 has 16 amino acids. Trimming cost V 3 bases and J 0 bases; bases outside gene matches: 7. Germline loops: CDR1 SGHNT, CDR2 YYREEE (reference sequence). CDR3 coding DNA: TGTGCCAGCAGCTGGGGGGGTCCGACGAGCACAGATACGCAGTATTTT. This encodes CASSWGGPTSTDTQYF.

CDR3 DNA: TGTGCCACCTCGAGGACAGGGGGATACGAGCAGTACTTC. Translating gives CATSRTGGYEQYF. The rearrangement uses TRBV2 and TRBJ2-7; the match to TRBD1 covers 10 bases. Germline trimming cut 10 bases from V and 4 bases from J; bases unmatched to any gene: 7. The germline CDR1 and CDR2 sequences are SNHLY and FYNNEI. The CDR3 extends over 13 amino acids.

This clone came up once. The chain employs TRBV30 and TRBJ2-7; 9 bases line up with TRBD1. Germline CDR1 GTSNPN, CDR2 SVGIG (reference sequence). This CDR3 spans 13 amino acids. After removal of 4 bases from V and 6 bases from J, the junction contained 7 bases not matched to a gene. For the CDR3, the DNA is TGTGCCTGGAAGGGGACAGGGTTCGGCGAGCAGTACTTC. This sequence encodes CAWKGTGFGEQYF.

CDR3: CASSLNGVDTQYF. CDR3 nucleotide sequence: TGTGCCAGCAGCCTAAACGGGGTTGATACGCAGTATTTT. This chain links TRBV5-4 with TRBJ2-3; D is possibly TRBD2 (5 bases). Germline loops: CDR1 SGHNT, CDR2 YYREEE (reference sequence). V lost 4 bases, J lost 6 bases, and 12 bases lay in between. The CDR3 consists of 13 residues.

The chain is built from TRBV11-3 and TRBJ2-2, with D perhaps matching TRBD1 (5 bases). Germline V gene sequence: CDR1 SGHNT, CDR2 YENEEA. Trimming pared 0 bases from V and 4 bases from J, leaving 9 bases between. The CDR3 spans 15 residues. In DNA, the CDR3 is TGTGCCAGCAGCTTAGACCTTCAGGGCACCGGGGAGCTGTTTTTT. It is translated as CASSLDLQGTGELFF.

The chain couples TRBV5-1 to TRBJ1-4; D is unresolved. V lost 0 bases, J lost 1 base, and 13 bases lay in between. Germline V gene lookup returns CDR1 SGHRS and CDR2 YFSETQ. This CDR3 is 17 amino acids long. The CDR3 nucleotides read TGCGCCAGCAGCTTGGGAGGTCGGATTAGAACTAATGAAAAACTGTTTTTT. It translates to CASSLGGRIRTNEKLFF.

This clone was seen a handful of times. The chain recombines TRBV6-2 or TRBV6-3 with TRBJ1-2; TRBD1 is a possible D gene (5 bases). Germline CDR1 MNHEY, CDR2 SVGEGT. The CDR3 loop spans 15 amino acids. V was pared by 2 bases and J by 0 bases, with 10 bases between. The CDR3 DNA reads as TGTGCCAGCAGTTACGGGACTGGAACTAACTATGGCTACACCTTC. The encoded protein is CASSYGTGTNYGYTF.

The chain has TRBV2 and TRBJ2-1, with 9 bases lining up with TRBD1. CDR3 size: 15 residues. The germline gives CDR1 SNHLY, CDR2 FYNNEI. J was trimmed by 7 bases and V by 6 bases; bases with no gene match: 10. The CDR3: CASSGGWTGENEQFF. The CDR3 coding sequence is TGTGCCAGCAGCGGGGGCTGGACAGGGGAGAATGAGCAGTTCTTC.

V gene TRBV3-1 (or the pseudogene TRBV3-2) combines with J gene TRBJ2-1; 9 bases are shared with TRBD1. Trimming at V came to 3 bases and at J to 6 bases, leaving 6 bases not matched to a gene. This CDR3 is built from 15 residues. Germline assignment: CDR1 LGHDT and CDR2 YNNKEL (reference sequence). In DNA form, the CDR3 reads TGTGCCAGCAGCCAGTCACAGGGGGCATTCAATGAGCAGTTCTTC. This encodes CASSQSQGAFNEQFF.

The rearrangement uses TRBV5-1 and TRBJ2-3, with D maybe TRBD2 (5 bases). V was pared by 4 bases and J by 9 bases, with 18 bases between. The CDR3 extends over 14 amino acids. Germline assignment: CDR1 SGHRS and CDR2 YFSETQ. The CDR3 here is CASSPDSPWETQYF. CDR3 nucleotides: TGCGCCAGCAGCCCGGACTCACCCTGGGAGACGCAGTATTTT.

As concerns this clone: Relative to the germline gene, one junction end is altered; a read error may explain this. This chain joins TRBV7-6 and TRBJ2-5; D gene ambiguous. Germline V gene lookup returns CDR1 SGHVS and CDR2 FNYEAQ. The CDR3 consists of 13 residues. This CDR3 reads CASSLAEGRQPHF. CDR3 nucleotide sequence: TGTGCCAGCAGCTTAGCGGAAGGCAGGCAGCCCCACTTC. The whole variable domain, remainder taken from reference TRBV7-6 and TRBJ2-5, is GAGVSQSPRYKVTKRGQDVALRCDPISGHVSLYWYRQALGQGPEFLTYFNYEAQQDKSGLPNDRFSAERPEGSISTLTIQRTEQRDSAMYRCASSLAEGRQPHFGPGTRLLVL.

This clone has only a few counts. The rearrangement joins TRBV4-1 to TRBJ2-3, with a tentative D call TRBD1 (7 bases). The CDR3 extends over 16 amino acids. Germline V gives CDR1 MGHRA, CDR2 YSYEKL. The V and J ends lost 3 bases and 0 bases respectively, with 13 bases between them. CDR3 DNA sequence: TGCGCCAGCAGCCAGGAGGGGGCGCCGAGCACAGATACGCAGTATTTT. Protein product: CASSQEGAPSTDTQYF.

V is TRBV5-4 and J is TRBJ2-1; 10 bases map to TRBD2. Per the germline V gene, CDR1 is SGHNT and CDR2 is YYREEE (reference sequence). This CDR3 spans 15 amino acids. Trimming cost V 4 bases and J 8 bases; bases outside gene matches: 9. CDR3 in amino acids: CASSPPAGGRDEQFF. CDR3 coding DNA: TGTGCCAGCAGCCCCCCAGCGGGGGGGCGGGATGAGCAGTTCTTC. Complete variable domain (other parts from reference TRBV5-4 and TRBJ2-1): ETGVTQSPTHLIKTRGQQVTLRCSSQSGHNTVSWYQQALGQGPQFIFQYYREEENGRGNFPPRFSGLQFPNYSSELNVNALELDDSALYLCASSPPAGGRDEQFFGPGTRLTVL.

V gene TRBV7-2 combines with J gene TRBJ2-5; 9 nucleotides align to TRBD1. The CDR3 has 14 residues. Germline CDR1 reads SGHTA; CDR2 reads FQGNSA. Unmatched junction bases numbered 6, after V lost 5 bases and J lost 5 bases. The CDR3 DNA reads as TGTGCCAGCAGCCGGGGACAGGGCCGGGAGACCCAGTACTTC. Amino acids: CASSRGQGRETQYF.

This clone showed up just a few times. CDR3 nucleotide sequence: TGTGCCAGCTCAGGAGGACAGGGCTACGAGCAGTACTTC. Its protein is CASSGGQGYEQYF. V is TRBV18 and J is TRBJ2-7, with 8 bases aligning to TRBD1. With 5 bases clipped from V and 3 bases from J, the junction kept 3 bases outside the gene matches. Looked up from germline, CDR1 is KGHSH and CDR2 is LQKENI. The CDR3 is 13 residues long.

The chain couples TRBV25-1 to TRBJ2-5; D is possibly TRBD1 (5 bases). Germline CDR1 and CDR2: MGHDK and SYGVNS. The CDR3 is 14 residues long. V gave up 1 base and J gave up 2 bases, with 8 bases separating them. As DNA, the CDR3 is TGTGCCAGCAGTGAATCAACAGGTCAAGAGACCCAGTACTTC. It translates to CASSESTGQETQYF.

The DNA for the CDR3 is TGTGCCTGGAGTGGAATGAGTAACAATGAGCAGTTCTTC. Translation: CAWSGMSNNEQFF. The chain links TRBV30 to TRBJ2-1; D unclear. CDR3 length: 13 residues. Germline loops: CDR1 GTSNPN, CDR2 SVGIG (reference sequence). V was clipped by 1 base and J by 5 bases, with 9 bases between them.

The chain couples TRBV3-1 (or the pseudogene TRBV3-2) to TRBJ2-5; 7 nucleotides match TRBD2. V shed 1 base and J 7 bases; nucleotides not matched to a gene: 9. CDR1 is LGHDT, CDR2 YNNKEL, per germline (reference sequence). CDR3 length: 15 amino acids. The CDR3 region has the DNA TGTGCCAGCAGCCAAGGAAACGGGGGGAGAAGGACCCAGTACTTC. It translates to CASSQGNGGRRTQYF.

The chain carries TRBV29-1 and TRBJ1-1, with TRBD1 matching 9 bases. In germline, CDR1 is SQVTM, CDR2 ANQGSEA. The V and J ends lost 5 bases and 1 base, in that order; junction bases with no gene match: 5. The CDR3 runs 14 residues. CDR3 in amino acids: CSVQRQGGNTEAFF. The CDR3 coding sequence is TGCAGCGTTCAACGACAGGGGGGGAACACTGAAGCTTTCTTT.

This chain connects TRBV29-1 to TRBJ1-1, with D unresolved. V lost 3 bases and J lost 11, with 13 bases in between. This CDR3 region has 11 residues. Germline CDR1 is SQVTM and CDR2 is ANQGSEA. The CDR3 sequence: CSVDHLYGAFF. The CDR3 DNA reads TGCAGCGTTGATCATTTGTACGGGGCTTTCTTT.

The gene calls are TRBV7-6 and TRBJ2-3; 8 nucleotides align to TRBD2. Germline lookup yields CDR1 SGHVS and CDR2 FNYEAQ. Germline trimming cut 1 base from V and 1 base from J; bases unmatched to any gene: 13. This CDR3 contains 19 residues. Here the CDR3 DNA reads TGTGCCAGCAGCTTAGAAGGTGACCCCCGGGAGGGGGGCACAGATACGCAGTATTTT. Translation gives CASSLEGDPREGGTDTQYF. The variable domain in full, completed from reference TRBV7-6 and TRBJ2-3, reads GAGVSQSPRYKVTKRGQDVALRCDPISGHVSLYWYRQALGQGPEFLTYFNYEAQQDKSGLPNDRFSAERPEGSISTLTIQRTEQRDSAMYRCASSLEGDPREGGTDTQYFGPGTRLTVL.

This clone was found a few times. The chain carries TRBV14 and TRBJ1-6; tentative D call: TRBD1 (6 bases). Germline loops: CDR1 SGHDN, CDR2 FVKESK. This CDR3 spans 17 amino acids. Trimming cost V 0 bases and J 0 bases, with 9 bases left between them. This CDR3 is CASSQDRGSSYNSPLHF. Written as DNA, the CDR3 is TGTGCCAGCAGCCAAGACAGGGGCAGCTCCTATAATTCACCCCTCCACTTT.

The V gene is TRBV6-1, the J gene TRBJ2-1, with D perhaps matching TRBD1 (5 bases). Trimming left V 1 base short and J 4 bases short, with 8 bases between. CDR1 and CDR2 (germline): MNHNS, SASEGT. The CDR3 covers 14 residues. The CDR3 sequence: CASSEVNRYNEQFF. The CDR3 nucleotides are TGTGCCAGCAGTGAAGTGAACAGGTACAATGAGCAGTTCTTC.

The CDR3 protein is CASSPRASGRAGTDTQYF. In nucleotides, the CDR3 is TGTGCCAGCAGCCCCCGGGCTAGCGGGAGGGCCGGGACAGATACGCAGTATTTT. The rearrangement joins TRBV11-3 to TRBJ2-3; 12 positions match TRBD2. The CDR3 is 18 amino acids. The V segment lost 5 bases and the J segment 3 bases; nucleotides outside the gene matches: 12. The germline gives CDR1 SGHNT, CDR2 YENEEA.

The rearrangement uses TRBV6-5 and TRBJ1-6; 8 positions agree with TRBD1. In germline, CDR1 is MNHEY, CDR2 SVGAGI. CDR3 length: 13 residues. Trimming took 5 bases from V and 9 from J; bases not matched to a gene: 3. CDR3 coding DNA: TGTGCCAGCAGTCCAGGGGGCGGTTCACCCCTCCACTTT. This translates into CASSPGGGSPLHF.

The chain links TRBV29-1 to TRBJ2-7, with TRBD2 identical over 8 bases. Germline CDR1 and CDR2: SQVTM and ANQGSEA. The V gene end was trimmed by 7 bases and the J gene end by 7 bases; junction bases not matched to a gene: 12. This CDR3 region has 13 residues. The CDR3 sequence is CSGTSGETGEQYF. In nucleotides, the CDR3 is TGCAGCGGAACTAGCGGAGAAACGGGGGAGCAGTACTTC.

The chain employs TRBV24-1 and TRBJ2-1; TRBD2 matches at 11 bases. With V trimmed by 7 bases and J by 6 bases, 7 bases remained unmatched. In germline, CDR1 is KGHDR, CDR2 SFDVKD. The CDR3 extends over 15 amino acids. CDR3 residues: CATRRLAGRVNEQFF. DNA for the CDR3: TGTGCCACCAGGAGACTAGCGGGACGCGTCAATGAGCAGTTCTTC.

This clone has a handful of counts. The V and J genes are TRBV5-7 and TRBJ2-7; D is unresolved. TRBV5-7 is flagged as an ORF with uncertain function. Trimming cost V 5 bases and J 1 base, with 13 bases left between them. The CDR3 spans 14 residues. The CDR3 reads CASRSNQSSYEQYF. The CDR3 nucleotides read TGTGCCAGCAGGTCGAACCAGTCGTCCTACGAGCAGTACTTC.

This chain links TRBV27 with TRBJ2-7, with 8 bases aligning to TRBD2. The CDR3 sequence is 16 residues long. Unmatched junction bases numbered 13, after V lost 7 bases and J lost 2 bases. Germline assignment: CDR1 MNHEY and CDR2 SMNVEV (reference sequence). In nucleotides, the CDR3 is TGTGCCAGCACCCGACAAGGACGGGGGGGGACCTACGAGCAGTACTTC. Translated, it gives CASTRQGRGGTYEQYF.

This clone has a handful of counts. The chain uses TRBV9 and TRBJ1-5; possible D gene TRBD1, 5 bases. The CDR3 sequence is 14 residues long. V was trimmed by 0 bases and J by 4 bases, leaving 8 bases between them. Germline CDR1 and CDR2: SGDLS and YYNGEE. For the CDR3, the DNA is TGTGCCAGCAGCGTAGGACAGCTGAATCAGCCCCAGCATTTT. Amino acid sequence: CASSVGQLNQPQHF.

V gene TRBV29-1 combines with J gene TRBJ2-7; D may be TRBD1 (6 bases). CDR3 length: 13 residues. Germline CDR1 is SQVTM and CDR2 is ANQGSEA. Trimming cost V 7 bases and J 3 bases, with 16 bases left between them. The CDR3 DNA follows: TGCAGCGCGTCGGACAGCGCTTTCTACGAGCAGTACTTC. This translates into CSASDSAFYEQYF.